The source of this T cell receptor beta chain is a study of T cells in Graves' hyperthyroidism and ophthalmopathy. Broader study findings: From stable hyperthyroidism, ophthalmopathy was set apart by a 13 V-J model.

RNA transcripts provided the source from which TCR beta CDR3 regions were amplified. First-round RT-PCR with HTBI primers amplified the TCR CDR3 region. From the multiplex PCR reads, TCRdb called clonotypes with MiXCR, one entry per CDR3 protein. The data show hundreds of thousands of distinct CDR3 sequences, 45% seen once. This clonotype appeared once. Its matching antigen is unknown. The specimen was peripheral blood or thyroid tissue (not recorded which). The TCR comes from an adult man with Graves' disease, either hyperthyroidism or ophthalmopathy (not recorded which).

CDR3 in DNA: TGTGCCAGCAGGGGGGTCACCGGGGAGCTGTTTTTT. Its protein is CASRGVTGELFF. This chain connects TRBV25-1 to TRBJ2-2; D is tentatively TRBD1 or TRBD2 (5 bases each). Trimming took 6 bases from V and 4 from J, leaving 6 bases between them. The CDR3 runs 12 residues. In germline, CDR1 is MGHDK, CDR2 SYGVNS.